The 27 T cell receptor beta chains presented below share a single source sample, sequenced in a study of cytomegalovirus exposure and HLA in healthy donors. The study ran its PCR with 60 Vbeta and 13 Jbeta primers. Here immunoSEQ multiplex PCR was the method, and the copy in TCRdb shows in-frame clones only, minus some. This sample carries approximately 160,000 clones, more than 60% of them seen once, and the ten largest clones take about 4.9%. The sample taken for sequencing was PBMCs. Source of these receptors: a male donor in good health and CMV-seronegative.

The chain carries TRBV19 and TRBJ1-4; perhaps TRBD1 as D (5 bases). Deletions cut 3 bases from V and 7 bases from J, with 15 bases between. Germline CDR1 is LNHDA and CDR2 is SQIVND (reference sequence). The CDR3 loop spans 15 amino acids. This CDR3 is CASSIGGTTGEKLFF. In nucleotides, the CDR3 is TGTGCCAGTAGTATCGGGGGGACCACAGGTGAAAAACTGTTTTTT. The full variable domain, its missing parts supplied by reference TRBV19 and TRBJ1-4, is DGGITQSPKYLFRKEGQNVTLSCEQNLNHDAMYWYRQDPGQGLRLIYYSQIVNDFQKGDIAEGYSVSREKKESFPLTVTSAQKNPTAFYLCASSIGGTTGEKLFFGSGTQLSVL.

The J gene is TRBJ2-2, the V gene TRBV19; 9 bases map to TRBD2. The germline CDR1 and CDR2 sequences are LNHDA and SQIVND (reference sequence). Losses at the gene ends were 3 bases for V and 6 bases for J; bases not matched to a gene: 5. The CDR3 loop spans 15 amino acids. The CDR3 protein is CASSIDLAGSGELFF. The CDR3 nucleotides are TGTGCCAGTAGTATTGATCTAGCGGGGTCCGGGGAGCTGTTTTTT.

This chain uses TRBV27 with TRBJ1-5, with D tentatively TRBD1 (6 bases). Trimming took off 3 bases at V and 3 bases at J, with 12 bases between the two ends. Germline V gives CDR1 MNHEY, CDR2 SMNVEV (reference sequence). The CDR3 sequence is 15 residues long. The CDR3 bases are TGTGCCAGCAGTTTTGAGGGGGGGCTCAATCAGCCCCAGCATTTT. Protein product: CASSFEGGLNQPQHF.

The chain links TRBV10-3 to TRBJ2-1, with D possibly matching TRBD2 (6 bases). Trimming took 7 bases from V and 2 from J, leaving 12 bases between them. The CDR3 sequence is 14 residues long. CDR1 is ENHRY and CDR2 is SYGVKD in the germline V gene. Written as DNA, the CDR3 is TGTGCCATCAAGGCCAGGGAGGCCTACAATGAGCAGTTCTTC. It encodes CAIKAREAYNEQFF.

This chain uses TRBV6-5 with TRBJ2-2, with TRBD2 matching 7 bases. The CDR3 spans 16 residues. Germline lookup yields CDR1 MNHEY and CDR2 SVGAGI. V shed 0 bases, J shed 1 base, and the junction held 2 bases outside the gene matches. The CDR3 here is CASSYSGGGNTGELFF. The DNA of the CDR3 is TGTGCCAGCAGTTACTCCGGCGGGGGGAACACCGGGGAGCTGTTTTTT.

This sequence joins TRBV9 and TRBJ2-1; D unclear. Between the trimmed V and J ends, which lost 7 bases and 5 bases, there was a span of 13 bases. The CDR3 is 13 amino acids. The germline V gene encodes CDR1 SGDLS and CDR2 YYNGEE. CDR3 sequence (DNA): TGTGCCAGCTCAAGTTACGCGGACAATGAGCAGTTCTTC. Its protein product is CASSSYADNEQFF.

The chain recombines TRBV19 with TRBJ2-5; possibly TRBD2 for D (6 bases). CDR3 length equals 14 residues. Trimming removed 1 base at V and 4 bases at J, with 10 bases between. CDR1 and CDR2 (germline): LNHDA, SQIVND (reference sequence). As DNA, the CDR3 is TGTGCCAGTAGTATAGGGCGGGATCGAGAGACCCAGTACTTC. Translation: CASSIGRDRETQYF.

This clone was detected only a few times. The chain's CDR3 is CASSQILTNQPQHF. The CDR3 nucleotides are TGCGCCAGCAGCCAAATCCTGACTAATCAGCCCCAGCATTTT. V is TRBV4-1 and J is TRBJ1-5; D not resolved. Trimming cost V 2 bases and J 4 bases, with 9 bases left between them. The germline V gene encodes CDR1 MGHRA and CDR2 YSYEKL. The CDR3 loop spans 14 amino acids.

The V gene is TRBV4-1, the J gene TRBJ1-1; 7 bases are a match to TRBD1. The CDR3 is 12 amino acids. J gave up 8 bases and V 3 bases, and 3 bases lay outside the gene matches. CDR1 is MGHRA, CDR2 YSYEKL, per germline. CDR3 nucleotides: TGCGCCAGCAGCCAGGTGGGACAGGAAGCTTTCTTT. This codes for CASSQVGQEAFF.

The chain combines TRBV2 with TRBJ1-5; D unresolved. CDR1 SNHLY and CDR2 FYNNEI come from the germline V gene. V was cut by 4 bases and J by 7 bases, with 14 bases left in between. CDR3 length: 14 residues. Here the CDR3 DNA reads TGTGCCAGCAGTGCTGGAGACCGCTCCCAGCCCCAGCATTTT. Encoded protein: CASSAGDRSQPQHF.

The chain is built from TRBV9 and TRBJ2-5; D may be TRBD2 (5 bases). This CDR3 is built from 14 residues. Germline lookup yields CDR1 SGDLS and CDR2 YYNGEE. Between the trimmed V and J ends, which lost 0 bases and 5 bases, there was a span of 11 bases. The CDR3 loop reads CASSVGRGYETQYF. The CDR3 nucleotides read TGTGCCAGCAGCGTAGGACGAGGGTACGAGACCCAGTACTTC. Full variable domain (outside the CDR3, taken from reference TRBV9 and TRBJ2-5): DSGVTQTPKHLITATGQRVTLRCSPRSGDLSVYWYQQSLDQGLQFLIQYYNGEERAKGNILERFSAQQFPDLHSELNLSSLELGDSALYFCASSVGRGYETQYFGPGTRLLVL.

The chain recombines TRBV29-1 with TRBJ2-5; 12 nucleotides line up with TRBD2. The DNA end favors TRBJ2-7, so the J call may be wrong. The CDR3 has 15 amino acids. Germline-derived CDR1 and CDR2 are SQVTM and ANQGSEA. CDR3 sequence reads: CSVEDRLAGGDEQYF. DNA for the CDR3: TGCAGCGTTGAGGATCGCCTAGCGGGGGGGGACGAGCAGTACTTC.

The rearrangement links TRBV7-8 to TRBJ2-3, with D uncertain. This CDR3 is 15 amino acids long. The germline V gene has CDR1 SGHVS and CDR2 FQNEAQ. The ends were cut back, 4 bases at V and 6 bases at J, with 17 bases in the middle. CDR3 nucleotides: TGTGCCAGCAGCTCTAGAAGTTTAATCACGGATACGCAGTATTTT. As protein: CASSSRSLITDTQYF.

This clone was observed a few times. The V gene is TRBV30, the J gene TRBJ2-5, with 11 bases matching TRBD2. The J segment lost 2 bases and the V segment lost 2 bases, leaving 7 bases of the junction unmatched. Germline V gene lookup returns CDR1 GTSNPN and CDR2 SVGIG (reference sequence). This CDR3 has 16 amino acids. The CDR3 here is CAWSQGLAEIQETQYF. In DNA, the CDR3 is TGTGCCTGGAGTCAGGGACTAGCGGAAATACAAGAGACCCAGTACTTC.

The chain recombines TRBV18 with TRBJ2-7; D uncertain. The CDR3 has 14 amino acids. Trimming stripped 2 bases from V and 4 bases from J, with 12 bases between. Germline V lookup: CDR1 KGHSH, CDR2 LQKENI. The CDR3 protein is CASSPSPSDYEQYF. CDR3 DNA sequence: TGTGCCAGCTCACCATCGCCAAGCGATTACGAGCAGTACTTC.

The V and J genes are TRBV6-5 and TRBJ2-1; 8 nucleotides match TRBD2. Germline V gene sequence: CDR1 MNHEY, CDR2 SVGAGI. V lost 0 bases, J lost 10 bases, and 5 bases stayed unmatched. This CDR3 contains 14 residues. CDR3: CASSYSRTSREQFF. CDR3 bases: TGTGCCAGCAGTTACTCTAGGACTAGCCGCGAGCAGTTCTTC.

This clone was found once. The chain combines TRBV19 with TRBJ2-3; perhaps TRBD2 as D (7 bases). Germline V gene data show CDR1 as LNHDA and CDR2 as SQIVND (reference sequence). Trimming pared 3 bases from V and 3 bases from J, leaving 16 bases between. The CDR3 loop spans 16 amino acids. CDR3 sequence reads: CASSMPYRGATDTQYF. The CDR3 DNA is TGTGCCAGTAGTATGCCCTATCGGGGGGCAACAGATACGCAGTATTTT.

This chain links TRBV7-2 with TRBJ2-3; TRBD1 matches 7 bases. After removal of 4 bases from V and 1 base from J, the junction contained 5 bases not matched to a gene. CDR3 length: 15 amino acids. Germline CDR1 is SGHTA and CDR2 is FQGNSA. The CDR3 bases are TGTGCCAGCAGCTCGAGACAGGGCCGCACAGATACGCAGTATTTT. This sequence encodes CASSSRQGRTDTQYF.

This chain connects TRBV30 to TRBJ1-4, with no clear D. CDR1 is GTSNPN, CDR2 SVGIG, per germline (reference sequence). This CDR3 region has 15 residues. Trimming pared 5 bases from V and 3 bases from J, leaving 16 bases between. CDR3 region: CAWSEGVGANEKLFF. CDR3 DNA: TGTGCCTGGTCGGAGGGTGTAGGAGCTAATGAAAAACTGTTTTTT.

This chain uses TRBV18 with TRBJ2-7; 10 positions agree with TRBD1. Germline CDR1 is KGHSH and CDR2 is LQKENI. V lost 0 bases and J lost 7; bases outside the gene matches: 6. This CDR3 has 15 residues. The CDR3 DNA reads TGTGCCAGCTCACCACCGGGACAGGGGAACCGAGAGCAGTACTTC. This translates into CASSPPGQGNREQYF. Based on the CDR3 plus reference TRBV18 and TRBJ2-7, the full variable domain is NAGVMQNPRHLVRRRGQEARLRCSPMKGHSHVYWYRQLPEEGLKFMVYLQKENIIDESGMPKERFSAEFPKEGPSILRIQQVVRGDSAAYFCASSPPGQGNREQYFGPGTRLTVT.

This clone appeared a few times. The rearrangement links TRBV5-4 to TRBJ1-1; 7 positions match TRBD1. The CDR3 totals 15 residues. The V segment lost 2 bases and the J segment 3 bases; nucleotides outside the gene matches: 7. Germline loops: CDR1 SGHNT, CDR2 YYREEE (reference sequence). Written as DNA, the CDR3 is TGTGCCAGCAGCTTAGTAGACAGGGCCGACACTGAAGCTTTCTTT. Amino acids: CASSLVDRADTEAFF.

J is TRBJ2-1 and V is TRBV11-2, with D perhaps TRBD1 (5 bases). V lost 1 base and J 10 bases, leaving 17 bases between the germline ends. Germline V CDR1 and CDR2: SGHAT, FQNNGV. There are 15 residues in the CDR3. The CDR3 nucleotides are TGTGCCAGCAGCTTAGTACAGGACATAAGTTCGGAGCAGTTCTTC. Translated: CASSLVQDISSEQFF.

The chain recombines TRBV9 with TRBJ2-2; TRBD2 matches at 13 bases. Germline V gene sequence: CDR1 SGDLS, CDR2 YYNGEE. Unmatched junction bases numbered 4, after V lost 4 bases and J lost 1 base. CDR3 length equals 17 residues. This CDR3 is CASSLWTSGGNTGELFF. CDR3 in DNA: TGTGCCAGCAGCCTCTGGACTAGCGGGGGGAACACCGGGGAGCTGTTTTTT.

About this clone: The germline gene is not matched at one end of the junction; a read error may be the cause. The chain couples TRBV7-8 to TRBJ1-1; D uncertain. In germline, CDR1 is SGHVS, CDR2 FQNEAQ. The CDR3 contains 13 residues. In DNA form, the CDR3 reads TGTGCCAGCAGCTTAGGAGGGAACCCTGAAGCTTTCTTT. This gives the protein CASSLGGNPEAFF.

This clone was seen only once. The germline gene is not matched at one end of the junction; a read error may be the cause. The CDR3 DNA follows: TGCGCCAGCAGCCCCCGAATGGAGCGGCCCTACGATGAGCAGTTCTTC. This encodes CASSPRMERPYDEQFF. This chain uses TRBV4-1 with TRBJ2-1; possible D gene TRBD2, 5 bases. CDR3 size: 16 residues. CDR1 is MGHRA and CDR2 is YSYEKL in the germline V gene.

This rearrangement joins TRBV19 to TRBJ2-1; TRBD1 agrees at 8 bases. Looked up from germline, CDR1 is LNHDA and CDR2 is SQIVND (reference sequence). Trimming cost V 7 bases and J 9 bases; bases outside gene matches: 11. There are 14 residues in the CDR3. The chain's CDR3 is CASMGQGALGEQFF. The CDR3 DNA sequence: TGTGCCAGTATGGGGCAGGGGGCGTTGGGTGAGCAGTTCTTC.

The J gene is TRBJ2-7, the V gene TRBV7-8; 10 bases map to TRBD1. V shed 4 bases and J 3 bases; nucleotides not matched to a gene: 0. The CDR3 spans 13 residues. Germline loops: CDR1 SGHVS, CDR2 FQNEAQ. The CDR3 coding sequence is TGTGCCAGCAGCTGGGACAGGGGCTACGAGCAGTACTTC. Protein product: CASSWDRGYEQYF.